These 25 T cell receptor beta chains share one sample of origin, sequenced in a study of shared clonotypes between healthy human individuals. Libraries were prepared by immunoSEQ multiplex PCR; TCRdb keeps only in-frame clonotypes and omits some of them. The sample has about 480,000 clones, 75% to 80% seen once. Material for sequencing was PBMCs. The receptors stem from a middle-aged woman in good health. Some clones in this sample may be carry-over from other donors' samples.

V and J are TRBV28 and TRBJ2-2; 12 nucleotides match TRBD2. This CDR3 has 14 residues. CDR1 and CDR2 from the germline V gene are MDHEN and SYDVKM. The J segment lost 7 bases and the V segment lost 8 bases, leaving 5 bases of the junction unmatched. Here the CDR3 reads CASGLAGGHGELFF. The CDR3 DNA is TGTGCCAGCGGTCTAGCGGGAGGGCACGGGGAGCTGTTTTTT.

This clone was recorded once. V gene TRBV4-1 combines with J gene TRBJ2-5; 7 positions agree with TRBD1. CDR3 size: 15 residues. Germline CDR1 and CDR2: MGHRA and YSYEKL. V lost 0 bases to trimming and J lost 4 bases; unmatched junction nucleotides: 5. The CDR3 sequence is CASSQDGRGRETQYF. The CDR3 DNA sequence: TGCGCCAGCAGCCAAGACGGAAGGGGGCGAGAGACCCAGTACTTC.

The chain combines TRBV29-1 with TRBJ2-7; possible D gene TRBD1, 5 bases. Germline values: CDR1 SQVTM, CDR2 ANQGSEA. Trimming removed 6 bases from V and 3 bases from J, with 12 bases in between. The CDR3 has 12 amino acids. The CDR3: CSVQGAGYEQYF. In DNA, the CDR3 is TGCAGCGTGCAGGGTGCTGGCTACGAGCAGTACTTC.

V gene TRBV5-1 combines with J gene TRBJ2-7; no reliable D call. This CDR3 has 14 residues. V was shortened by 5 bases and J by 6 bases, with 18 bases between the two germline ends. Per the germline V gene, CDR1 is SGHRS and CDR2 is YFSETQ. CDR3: CASRVSQSYSEQYF. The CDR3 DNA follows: TGCGCCAGCAGGGTGAGCCAGTCCTACAGCGAGCAGTACTTC.

CDR3 nucleotide sequence: TGTGCCAGCAGCTACCTAGGCACCTCCGCGTGCACCTTC. Translated: CASSYLGTSACTF. The rearrangement uses TRBV7-9 and TRBJ1-2, with D hard to call. This CDR3 spans 13 amino acids. Germline V CDR1 and CDR2: SEHNR, FQNEAQ (reference sequence). Trimming cost V 4 bases and J 13 bases, with 19 bases left between them.

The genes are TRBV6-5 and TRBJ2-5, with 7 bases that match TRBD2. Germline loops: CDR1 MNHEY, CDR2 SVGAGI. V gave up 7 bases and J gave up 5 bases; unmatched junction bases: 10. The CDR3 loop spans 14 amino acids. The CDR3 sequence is CASTASGGRETQYF. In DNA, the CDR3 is TGTGCCAGCACCGCCTCGGGGGGAAGGGAGACCCAGTACTTC.

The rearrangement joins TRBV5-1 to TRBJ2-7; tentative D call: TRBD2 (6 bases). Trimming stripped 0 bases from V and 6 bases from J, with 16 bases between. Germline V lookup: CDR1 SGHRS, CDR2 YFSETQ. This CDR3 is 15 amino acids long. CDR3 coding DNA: TGCGCCAGCAGCTTGGAAGGCGGGATGAGCTCCGAGCAGTACTTC. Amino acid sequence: CASSLEGGMSSEQYF. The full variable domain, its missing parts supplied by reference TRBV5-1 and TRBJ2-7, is KAGVTQTPRYLIKTRGQQVTLSCSPISGHRSVSWYQQTPGQGLQFLFEYFSETQRNKGNFPGRFSGRQFSNSRSEMNVSTLELGDSALYLCASSLEGGMSSEQYFGPGTRLTVT.

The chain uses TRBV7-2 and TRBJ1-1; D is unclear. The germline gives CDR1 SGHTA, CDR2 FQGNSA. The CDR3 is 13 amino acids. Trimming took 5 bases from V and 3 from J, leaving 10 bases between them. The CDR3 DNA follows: TGTGCCAGCAGCCGGTCTTCGGACACTGAAGCTTTCTTT. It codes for CASSRSSDTEAFF.

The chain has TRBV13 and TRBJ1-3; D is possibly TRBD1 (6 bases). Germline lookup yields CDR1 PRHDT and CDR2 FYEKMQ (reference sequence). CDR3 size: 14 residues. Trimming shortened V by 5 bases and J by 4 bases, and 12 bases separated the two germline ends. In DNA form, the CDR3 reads TGTGCCAGCAGCCCGGGGACAACCGGAAACACCATATATTTT. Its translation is CASSPGTTGNTIYF.

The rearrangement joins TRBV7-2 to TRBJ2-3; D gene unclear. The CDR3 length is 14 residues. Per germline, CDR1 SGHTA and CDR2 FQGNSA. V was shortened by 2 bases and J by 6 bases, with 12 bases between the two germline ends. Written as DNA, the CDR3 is TGTGCCAGCAGCTTATACCGGCATCTGGATACGCAGTATTTT. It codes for CASSLYRHLDTQYF.

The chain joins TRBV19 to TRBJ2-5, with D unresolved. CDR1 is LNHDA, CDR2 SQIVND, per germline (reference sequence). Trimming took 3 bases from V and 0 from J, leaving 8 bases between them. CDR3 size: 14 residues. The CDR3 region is CASSIAANQETQYF. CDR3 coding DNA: TGTGCCAGTAGTATTGCGGCGAACCAAGAGACCCAGTACTTC. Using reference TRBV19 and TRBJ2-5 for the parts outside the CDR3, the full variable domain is DGGITQSPKYLFRKEGQNVTLSCEQNLNHDAMYWYRQDPGQGLRLIYYSQIVNDFQKGDIAEGYSVSREKKESFPLTVTSAQKNPTAFYLCASSIAANQETQYFGPGTRLLVL.

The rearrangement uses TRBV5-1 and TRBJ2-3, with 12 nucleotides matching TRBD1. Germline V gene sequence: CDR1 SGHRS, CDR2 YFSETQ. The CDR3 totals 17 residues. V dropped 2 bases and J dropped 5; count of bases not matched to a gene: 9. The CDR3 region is CASSLTGTGGAVDTQYF. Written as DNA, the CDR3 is TGCGCCAGCAGCTTAACCGGGACAGGGGGCGCGGTAGATACGCAGTATTTT.

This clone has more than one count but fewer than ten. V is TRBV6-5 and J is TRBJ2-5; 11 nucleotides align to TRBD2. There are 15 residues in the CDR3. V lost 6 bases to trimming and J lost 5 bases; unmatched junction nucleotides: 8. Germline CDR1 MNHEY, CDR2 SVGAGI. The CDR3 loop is CASSLSGRAGETQYF. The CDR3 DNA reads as TGTGCCAGCAGCCTTAGCGGGAGGGCCGGGGAGACCCAGTACTTC.

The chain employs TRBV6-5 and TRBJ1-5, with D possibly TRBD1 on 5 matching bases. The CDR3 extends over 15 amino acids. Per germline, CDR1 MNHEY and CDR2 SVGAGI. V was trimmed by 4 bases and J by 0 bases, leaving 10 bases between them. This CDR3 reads CASSLSGDSNQPQHF. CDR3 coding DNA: TGTGCCAGCAGTTTGTCGGGGGATAGCAATCAGCCCCAGCATTTT.

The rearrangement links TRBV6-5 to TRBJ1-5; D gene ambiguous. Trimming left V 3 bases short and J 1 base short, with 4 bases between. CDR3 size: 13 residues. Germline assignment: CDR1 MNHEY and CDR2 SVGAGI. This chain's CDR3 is CASSYGSNQPQHF. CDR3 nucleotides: TGTGCCAGCAGTTATGGAAGCAATCAGCCCCAGCATTTT.

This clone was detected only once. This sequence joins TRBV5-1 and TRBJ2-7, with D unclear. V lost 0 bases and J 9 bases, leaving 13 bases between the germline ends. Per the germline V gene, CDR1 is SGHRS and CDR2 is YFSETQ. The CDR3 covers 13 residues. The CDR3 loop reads CASSLGTEQVQYF. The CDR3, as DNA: TGCGCCAGCAGCTTGGGGACGGAGCAGGTGCAGTACTTC.

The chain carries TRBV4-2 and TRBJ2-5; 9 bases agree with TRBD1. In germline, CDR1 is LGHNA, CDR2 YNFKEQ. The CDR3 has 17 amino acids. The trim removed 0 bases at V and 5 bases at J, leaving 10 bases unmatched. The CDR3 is CASSQETGGRRGETQYF. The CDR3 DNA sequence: TGTGCCAGCAGCCAAGAGACAGGGGGACGCCGGGGGGAGACCCAGTACTTC.

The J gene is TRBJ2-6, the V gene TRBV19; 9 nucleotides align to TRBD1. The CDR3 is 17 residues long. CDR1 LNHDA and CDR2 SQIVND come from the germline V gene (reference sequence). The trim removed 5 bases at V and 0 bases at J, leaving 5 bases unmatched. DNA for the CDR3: TGTGCCAGTAGTGCGGACAGGGGCAACTCTGGGGCCAACGTCCTGACTTTC. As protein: CASSADRGNSGANVLTF.

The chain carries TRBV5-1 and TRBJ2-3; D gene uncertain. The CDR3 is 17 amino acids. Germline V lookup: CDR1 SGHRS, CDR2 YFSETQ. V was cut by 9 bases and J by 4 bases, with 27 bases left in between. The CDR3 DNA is TGCGCCACCTCCGCCGGCGGTGGCAGTTGGTCGGCAGATACGCAGTATTTT. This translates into CATSAGGGSWSADTQYF.

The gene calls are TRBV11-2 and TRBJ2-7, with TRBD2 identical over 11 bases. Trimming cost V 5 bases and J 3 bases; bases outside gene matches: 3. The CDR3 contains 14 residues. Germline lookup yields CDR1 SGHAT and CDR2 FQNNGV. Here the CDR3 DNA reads TGTGCCAGCAGCGGAGGGACTAGCGGCTACGAGCAGTACTTC. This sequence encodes CASSGGTSGYEQYF.

For the CDR3, the DNA is TGTGCCAGCACCCGACTAGCGGGAGCCTACGAGCAGTACTTC. It translates to CASTRLAGAYEQYF. The chain is built from TRBV6-5 and TRBJ2-7; 12 nucleotides align to TRBD2. CDR3 length equals 14 residues. V was clipped by 7 bases and J by 2 bases; unmatched bases: 3. Germline CDR1 and CDR2: MNHEY and SVGAGI.

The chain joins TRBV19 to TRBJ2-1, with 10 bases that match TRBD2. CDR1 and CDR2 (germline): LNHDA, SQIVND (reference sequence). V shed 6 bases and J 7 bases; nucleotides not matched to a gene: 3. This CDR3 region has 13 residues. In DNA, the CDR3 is TGTGCCAGTAGCCAGCGGGAGGGGAATGAGCAGTTCTTC. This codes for CASSQREGNEQFF.

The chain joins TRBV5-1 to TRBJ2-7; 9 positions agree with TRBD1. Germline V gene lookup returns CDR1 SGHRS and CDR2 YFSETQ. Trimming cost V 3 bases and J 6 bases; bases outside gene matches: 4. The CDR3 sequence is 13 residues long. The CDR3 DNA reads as TGCGCCAGCAGCTGGGGACAGGGTGGCGAGCAGTACTTC. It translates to CASSWGQGGEQYF.

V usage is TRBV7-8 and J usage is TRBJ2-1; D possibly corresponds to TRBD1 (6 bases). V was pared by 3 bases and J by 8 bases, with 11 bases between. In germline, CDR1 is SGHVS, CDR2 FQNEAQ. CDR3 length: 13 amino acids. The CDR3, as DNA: TGTGCCAGCAGCTTGGACAGCAGCGATGAGCAGTTCTTC. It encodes CASSLDSSDEQFF.

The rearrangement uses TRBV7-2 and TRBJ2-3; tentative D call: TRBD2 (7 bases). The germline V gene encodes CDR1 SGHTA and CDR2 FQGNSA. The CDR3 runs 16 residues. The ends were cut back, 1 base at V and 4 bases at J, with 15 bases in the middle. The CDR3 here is CASSLELGGGADTQYF. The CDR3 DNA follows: TGTGCCAGCAGCTTAGAATTAGGGGGAGGGGCAGATACGCAGTATTTT.